The T cell receptor (beta chain) described here comes from a study of cytomegalovirus exposure and HLA in healthy donors (dated by TCRdb to 2017 to 2019). Turning to the overall study: In an earlier analysis of under 750 of the donors, approximately 300 Gb of sequence data and 90 million to 120 million unique TCR beta sequences from about 179 million T cells were reported. In addition to the first cohort of around 670 subjects, a separate validation cohort of 130 or so different subjects was used. A later genetic analysis used genome-wide SNP genotypes for about 60% of the roughly 670 donors, treating that subset as a discovery cohort. The study combined high-throughput TCR immunosequencing, statistical association of individual TCRs with disease status, and machine learning to predict cytomegalovirus infection status. Donor age, sex, ethnicity and CMV serostatus were compiled together with the repertoire data. An early release that covered some 630 HLA-typed donors contained around 330 gigabases of sequencing data and some 87 million unique TCR sequences. HLA typing covered class I and class II loci at four-digit resolution. Rather than drawing on any new phenotypic data, the later analysis identified candidate immune exposures from TCR beta sequences and the way those sequences occurred across donors. All discovery cohort repertoires had been generated using a single sequencing platform. The number of typed donors differed by locus: about 620-630 for A, B, C, DRB1 and DQB1; 500 to 550 for DQA1; over 600 for DPA1; and some 450 for DPB1. Four or five DR-DQ haplotypes were treated as single units for association and clustering because of strong linkage in the cohort. Using immunosequencing, the study profiled T cell repertoires from around 670 subjects and related those repertoires to cytomegalovirus serostatus. Among the roughly 400 genotyped donors, 75% to 90% belonged to the genetic ancestry cluster associated with self-reported Caucasian donors. The study was designed to test whether signatures of past pathogen exposure could be identified by cataloging public T cell receptors. In an earlier analysis of several hundred of the donors, high-throughput TCR beta sequencing was used to judge whether each TCR beta V gene segment behaved as functional or pseudogenic. Among a few hundred genotyped donors of the cohort, an average of around 240,000 unique TCR beta nucleotide sequences were sequenced per donor, about a sixth of them non-productive. A later analysis re-analyzed previously published TCR beta repertoires from roughly 630 donors and added high-resolution HLA genotyping to study TCR occurrence patterns. The research as a whole found: Linkage disequilibrium might explain the correlated functional status among segregating V segments, but an unknown experimental factor could not be excluded. In a later analysis, some 17,000 TCR beta sequences were associated with specific HLA alleles at a false discovery rate of 0.05. In both the original and validation cohorts, the classifier was reported to diagnose cytomegalovirus status with high specificity and sensitivity. Assigning TCR associations to individual alleles was difficult when HLA alleles, especially DR and DQ, strongly co-occurred. The sequencing pipeline was judged likely to have produced a cluster of highly shared sequence variants as a technical artifact. In vitro tests confirmed that a few of the cytomegalovirus-associated TCR beta chains recognize cytomegalovirus antigens. Because the 87-base-pair reads could not distinguish some IMGT-functional V segments, including TRBV6-2 and TRBV6-3, those segments were excluded. A later analysis reported that several top co-occurrence clusters appeared linked to parvovirus B19, influenza, CMV and Epstein-Barr virus. The study gave a list of about 170 TCR beta chains associated with cytomegalovirus. According to a later analysis, TCR association rates differed among HLA loci, with DRB1 alleles showing the most associated TCRs and HLA-C alleles showing the fewest. An association between a missense DCLRE1C variant and V-gene and J-gene trimming of TCR beta chains was found in a later genetic analysis and replicated in an independent cohort. HLA typing was unavailable for some donors at each locus, so association tests used only the typed subset. In a later analysis, most CMV-associated TCR beta chains were found to appear HLA-restricted, with HLA associations seemingly driven largely by CMV exposure. Because counts were too low, fewer than 20 rarely observed V segments, including chromosome 9 orphons, were excluded from the earlier analysis of several hundred of the donors. The cohort was sequenced for TCR beta chains only, and without alpha or paired-chain data the features that could be detected were limited. CMV serostatus was the only immune exposure information available for the cohort. Compared with equally common non-associated chains, HLA-associated TCR beta chains in a later analysis were more clonally expanded and had lower generation probabilities. An earlier analysis of around 500 of the donors showed that most TCR beta V segments appeared in productive rearrangements either about 87% or about 30% of the time, which broadly matched IMGT annotations. While some public TCRs were present in many individuals, most TCR sequences turned up only very rarely across donors. A further reported finding was that TCR beta sequences accurately predicted the HLA-A and HLA-B alleles for most subjects in the first cohort. In a later genetic analysis, fewer N-insertions in productive TCRs were reported among donors in an Asian-associated ancestry cluster than the approximately 710-donor mean. Roughly uniform sequencing depth across donors was assumed in presence/absence analyses, although this assumption may not hold. The authors suggested that the approach could potentially be generalized to other disease states and immunological phenotypes.

The library was generated by the immunoSEQ multiplex PCR assay. A mixture of 60 forward primers for TCR Vbeta segments and 13 reverse primers for TCR Jbeta segments was used in the multiplex PCR. Amplification of the CDR3 region of rearranged TCR beta genes was performed with a multiplex PCR assay on genomic DNA. Amplified TCR beta libraries were sequenced as 87-base-pair reads on the Illumina HiSeq System. As for the original processing: A later analysis tallied around 87 million unique TCR beta chains across the 600 to 700 repertoires, and approximately 12 million of those chains were shared by two or more donors. A nearest-neighbor algorithm error-corrected the raw reads and collapsed the reads into unique sequences, merging closely related sequences to remove PCR and sequencing errors. To assign V, D and J gene segments, CDR3 sequences were aligned to IMGT reference sequences. Each retained sequence needed at least a six-nucleotide match to both a V gene segment and a J gene segment. Rearrangements were called productive when the CDR3 lacked stop codons and stayed in frame with V and J; all others were non-productive. CDR3 was defined by IMGT convention, running from the second conserved V-encoded cysteine to the conserved J-encoded phenylalanine. In an earlier analysis of approximately 500 of the donors, sequences lacking an unambiguous match to a single V gene segment were excluded. An earlier analysis of 587 of the donors classified V segments as functional when productive rearrangements were above 56.7% and as segregating when the standard deviation between donors was above 5%. A statistical classification framework was developed to diagnose cytomegalovirus status using the catalog of TCR beta chain sequences. In a later analysis, V and J genes were assigned by comparing TCR nucleotide sequences against IMGT/GENE-DB human TR gene sequences. A later analysis assigned CDR3 sequences and most-parsimonious VDJ recombination scenarios with the TCRdist pipeline. A later analysis defined each TCR beta chain by its CDR3 amino acid sequence plus V-gene family, and excluded reads lacking a unique V-gene family. In a later analysis, around 600 highly shared, low-generation-probability nucleotide sequences were removed to address suspected cross-contamination and a sequencing artifact. In a later analysis, a clonal expansion index for each public chain was calculated from normalized within-repertoire ranks of inferred template counts. In a later analysis, generation probabilities were computed using a VDJ recombination model fitted to out-of-frame rearrangements, and the results were checked against IGoR. In a later analysis, hypergeometric tests were used to score TCR-TCR, TCR-HLA and TCR-CMV co-occurrence, with a repertoire-size bias correction applied to TCR pairs. A later analysis estimated false discovery rates by permuting HLA or CMV assignments 20 times. A later analysis grouped co-occurring TCRs with DBSCAN, adding TCRdist sequence similarity when clustering within HLA-allele-positive subsets. Co-occurrence clustering excluded repertoires with fewer than 30,000 or more than 120,000 public chains, plus five with anomalous nucleotide sharing. TCRdb limited this immuneACCESS table to in-frame rearrangements with V and J called. A share of clones is missing; checked studies link under half to unresolved V genes, and the rest is unexplained. V and J calls and clone size follow that table, whereas D and trimming were derived from the DNA. The sample profile shows 150,000 to 200,000 clones; around 80% of them were found once. The top ten constitute 4.4% of the sample.

A distance of 15 bases separates the germline ends of V and J, which lose 0 bases and 0 bases respectively. The CDR3 numbers 19 residues from cysteine through phenylalanine. Only CDR3 DNA remains: 57 bases, in frame from the first base. Sequences LGHNA (CDR1) and YSLEER (CDR2) are obtained from the germline V gene. This clone was detected only a few times. Its antigen has not been determined. The sample holds no much larger clone one base away, and base qualities are not on file. The cohort was made up of 666 healthy bone marrow donors. Cohort members were all nominally healthy when sampled, although unrecorded immune exposures were likely present. The donor tested CMV seropositive and was one of the 289 seropositive cohort members. Every donor gave a peripheral blood sample, and the peripheral blood mononuclear cells from that sample were used for TCR beta sequencing. The Qiagen DNeasy Blood Extraction Kit was used to extract genomic DNA from the blood cell samples.

The sequence was collected from a woman aged 25 to 39 in good health and CMV-seropositive. What was sequenced was PBMCs. The chain is assembled from TRBV4-3 and TRBJ1-6; TRBD1 might be the D gene, on 6 matching bases. The CDR3 protein is CASSQEAGDLSSYNSPLHF. The DNA sequence is given as TGCGCCAGCAGCCAAGAGGCAGGGGACCTTAGCTCCTATAATTCACCCCTCCACTTT.